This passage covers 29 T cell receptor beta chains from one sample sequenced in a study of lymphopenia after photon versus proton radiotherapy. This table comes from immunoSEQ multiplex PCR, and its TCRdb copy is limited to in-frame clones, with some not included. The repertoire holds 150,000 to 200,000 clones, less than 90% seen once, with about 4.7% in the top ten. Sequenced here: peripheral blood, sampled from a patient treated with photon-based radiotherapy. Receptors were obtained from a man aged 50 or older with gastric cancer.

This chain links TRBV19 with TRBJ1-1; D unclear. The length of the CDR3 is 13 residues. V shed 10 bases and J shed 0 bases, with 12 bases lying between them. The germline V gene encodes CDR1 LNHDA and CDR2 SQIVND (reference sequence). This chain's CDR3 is CATEGRMNTEAFF. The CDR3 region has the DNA TGTGCCACGGAAGGGAGAATGAACACTGAAGCTTTCTTT. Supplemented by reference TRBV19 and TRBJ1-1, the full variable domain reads DGGITQSPKYLFRKEGQNVTLSCEQNLNHDAMYWYRQDPGQGLRLIYYSQIVNDFQKGDIAEGYSVSREKKESFPLTVTSAQKNPTAFYLCATEGRMNTEAFFGQGTRLTVV.

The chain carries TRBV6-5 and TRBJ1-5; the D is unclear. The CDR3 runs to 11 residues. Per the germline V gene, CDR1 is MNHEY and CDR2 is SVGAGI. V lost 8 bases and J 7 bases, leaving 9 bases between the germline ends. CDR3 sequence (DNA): TGTGCCAGCGGGAGGGCACAGCCCCAGCATTTT. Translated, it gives CASGRAQPQHF.

The CDR3 DNA reads as TGTGCCAGCAGTGAAGCGCCTCTTTTTTCCGCTGGCTACACCTTC. Its translation is CASSEAPLFSAGYTF. This chain uses TRBV2 with TRBJ1-2, with no clear D. CDR3 length: 15 residues. Trimming removed 0 bases at V and 7 bases at J, with 15 bases between. CDR1 is SNHLY and CDR2 is FYNNEI in the germline V gene.

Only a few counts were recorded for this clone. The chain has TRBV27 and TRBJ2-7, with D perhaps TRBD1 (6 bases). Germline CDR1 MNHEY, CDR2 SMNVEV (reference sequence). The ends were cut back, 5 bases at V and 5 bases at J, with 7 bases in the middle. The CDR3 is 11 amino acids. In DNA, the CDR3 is TGTGCCAGCAGTGACAGGAACGAGCAGTACTTC. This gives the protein CASSDRNEQYF.

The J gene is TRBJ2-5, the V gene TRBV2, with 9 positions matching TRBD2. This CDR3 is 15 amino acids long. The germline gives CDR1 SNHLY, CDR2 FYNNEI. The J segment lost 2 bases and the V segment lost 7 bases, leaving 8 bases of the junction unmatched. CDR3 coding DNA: TGTGCCAGCAAAAGACTAGCGGAGGTACAAGAGACCCAGTACTTC. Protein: CASKRLAEVQETQYF.

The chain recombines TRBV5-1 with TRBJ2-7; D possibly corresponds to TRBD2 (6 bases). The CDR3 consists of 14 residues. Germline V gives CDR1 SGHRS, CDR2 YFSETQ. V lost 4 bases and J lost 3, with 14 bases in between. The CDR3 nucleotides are TGCGCCAGCAGCCAGTTCGGGAGAGACTACGAGCAGTACTTC. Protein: CASSQFGRDYEQYF.

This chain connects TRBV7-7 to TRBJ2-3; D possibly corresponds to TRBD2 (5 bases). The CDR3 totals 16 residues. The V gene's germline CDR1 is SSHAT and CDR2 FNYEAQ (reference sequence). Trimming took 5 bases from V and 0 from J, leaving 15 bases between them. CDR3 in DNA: TGTGCCAGCAGCCCCCTCTTGGCGGGTAGCACAGATACGCAGTATTTT. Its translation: CASSPLLAGSTDTQYF.

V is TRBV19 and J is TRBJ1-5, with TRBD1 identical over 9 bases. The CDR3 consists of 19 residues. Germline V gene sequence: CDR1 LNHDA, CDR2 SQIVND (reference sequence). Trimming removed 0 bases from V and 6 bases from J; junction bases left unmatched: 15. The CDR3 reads CASSIERREQGAWGQPQHF. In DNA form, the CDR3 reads TGTGCCAGTAGTATAGAAAGGAGGGAACAGGGGGCTTGGGGTCAGCCCCAGCATTTT. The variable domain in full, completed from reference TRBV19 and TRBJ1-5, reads DGGITQSPKYLFRKEGQNVTLSCEQNLNHDAMYWYRQDPGQGLRLIYYSQIVNDFQKGDIAEGYSVSREKKESFPLTVTSAQKNPTAFYLCASSIERREQGAWGQPQHFGDGTRLSIL.

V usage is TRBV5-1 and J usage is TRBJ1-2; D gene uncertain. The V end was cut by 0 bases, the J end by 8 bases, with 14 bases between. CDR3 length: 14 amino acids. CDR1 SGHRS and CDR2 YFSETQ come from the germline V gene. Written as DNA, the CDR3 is TGCGCCAGCAGCTTGGGCGATCGGACTGGAGGCTACACCTTC. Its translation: CASSLGDRTGGYTF.

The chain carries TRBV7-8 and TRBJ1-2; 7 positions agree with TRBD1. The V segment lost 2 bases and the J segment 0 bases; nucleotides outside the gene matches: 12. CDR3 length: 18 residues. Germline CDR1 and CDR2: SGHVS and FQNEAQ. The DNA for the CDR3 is TGTGCCAGCAGCTTAAGGGGGCAGGGGTCCCTTGCTAACTATGGCTACACCTTC. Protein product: CASSLRGQGSLANYGYTF. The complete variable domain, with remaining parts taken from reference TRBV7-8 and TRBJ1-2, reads GAGVSQSPRYKVAKRGQDVALRCDPISGHVSLFWYQQALGQGPEFLTYFQNEAQLDKSGLPSDRFFAERPEGSVSTLKIQRTQQEDSAVYLCASSLRGQGSLANYGYTFGSGTRLTVV.

The CDR3 protein is CAWSEAGRYQPQHF. The CDR3 coding sequence is TGTGCCTGGAGTGAGGCAGGGAGGTATCAGCCCCAGCATTTT. This rearrangement joins TRBV30 to TRBJ1-5, with D tentatively TRBD1 (5 bases). Germline CDR1 is GTSNPN and CDR2 is SVGIG (reference sequence). V gave up 1 base and J gave up 5 bases, with 12 bases separating them. The CDR3 covers 14 residues. The variable domain in full, with the rest retrieved from reference TRBV30 and TRBJ1-5, is SQTIHQWPATLVQPVGSPLSLECTVEGTSNPNLYWYRQAAGRGLQLLFYSVGIGQISSEVPQNLSASRPQDRQFILSSKKLLLSDSGFYLCAWSEAGRYQPQHFGDGTRLSIL.

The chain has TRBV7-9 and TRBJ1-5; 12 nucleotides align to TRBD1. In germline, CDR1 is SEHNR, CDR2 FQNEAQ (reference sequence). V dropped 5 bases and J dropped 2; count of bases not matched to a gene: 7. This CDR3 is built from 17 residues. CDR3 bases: TGTGCCAGCAGCCCGGGGACAGGGGGCGATGGCAATCAGCCCCAGCATTTT. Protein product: CASSPGTGGDGNQPQHF.

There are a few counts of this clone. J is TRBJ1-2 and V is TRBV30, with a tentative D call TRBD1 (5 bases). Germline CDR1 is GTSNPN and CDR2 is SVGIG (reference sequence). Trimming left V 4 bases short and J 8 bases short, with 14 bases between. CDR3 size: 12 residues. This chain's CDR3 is CAWTGDGGGYTF. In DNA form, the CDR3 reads TGTGCCTGGACTGGGGACGGAGGAGGCTACACCTTC.

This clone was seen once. CDR3 in amino acids: CSVQPGMNTEAFF. The CDR3 nucleotides read TGCAGCGTTCAGCCGGGGATGAACACTGAAGCTTTCTTT. This chain uses TRBV29-1 with TRBJ1-1; D unresolved. Germline V gene lookup returns CDR1 SQVTM and CDR2 ANQGSEA. With 5 bases removed from V and 0 bases from J, the gap between germline ends came to 10 bases. The CDR3 consists of 13 residues.

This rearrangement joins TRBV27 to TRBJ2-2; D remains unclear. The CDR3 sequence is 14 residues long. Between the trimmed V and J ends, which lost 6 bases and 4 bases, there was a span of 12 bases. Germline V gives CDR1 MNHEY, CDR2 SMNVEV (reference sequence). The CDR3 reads CASRPHPPTGELFF. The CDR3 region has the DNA TGTGCCAGCAGACCCCACCCCCCCACCGGGGAGCTGTTTTTT.

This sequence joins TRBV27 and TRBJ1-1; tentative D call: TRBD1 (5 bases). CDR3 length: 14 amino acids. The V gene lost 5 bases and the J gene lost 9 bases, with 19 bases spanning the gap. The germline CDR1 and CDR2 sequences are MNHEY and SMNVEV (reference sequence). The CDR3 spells CASSPPGTGSKAFF. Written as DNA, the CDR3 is TGTGCCAGCAGTCCACCCGGGACGGGCAGCAAAGCTTTCTTT.

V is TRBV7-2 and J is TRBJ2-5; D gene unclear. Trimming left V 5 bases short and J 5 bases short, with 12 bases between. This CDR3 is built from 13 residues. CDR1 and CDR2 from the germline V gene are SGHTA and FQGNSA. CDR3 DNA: TGTGCCAGCAGCCCCCAGGCGGTCGAGACCCAGTACTTC. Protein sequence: CASSPQAVETQYF.

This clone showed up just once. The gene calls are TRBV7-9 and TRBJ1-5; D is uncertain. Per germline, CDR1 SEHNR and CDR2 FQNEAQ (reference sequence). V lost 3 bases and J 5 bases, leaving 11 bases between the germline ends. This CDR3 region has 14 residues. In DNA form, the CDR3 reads TGTGCCAGCAGCTTGGTAGGACGGGATCAGCCCCAGCATTTT. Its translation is CASSLVGRDQPQHF.

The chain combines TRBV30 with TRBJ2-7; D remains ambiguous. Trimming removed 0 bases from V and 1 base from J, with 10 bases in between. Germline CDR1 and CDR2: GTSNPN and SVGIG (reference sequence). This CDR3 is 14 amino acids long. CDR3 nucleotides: TGTGCCTGGAGTGTAGCTGGGATATCCTACGAGCAGTACTTC. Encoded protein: CAWSVAGISYEQYF.

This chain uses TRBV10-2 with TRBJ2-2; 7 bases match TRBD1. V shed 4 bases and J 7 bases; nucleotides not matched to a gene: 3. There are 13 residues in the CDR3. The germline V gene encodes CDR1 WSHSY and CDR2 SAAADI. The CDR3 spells CASSATGDGELFF. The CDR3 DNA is TGCGCCAGCAGTGCCACAGGGGACGGGGAGCTGTTTTTT.

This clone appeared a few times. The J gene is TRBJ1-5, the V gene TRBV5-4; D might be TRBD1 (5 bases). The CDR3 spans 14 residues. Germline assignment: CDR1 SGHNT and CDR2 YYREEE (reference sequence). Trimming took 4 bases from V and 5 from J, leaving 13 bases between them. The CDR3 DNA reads TGTGCCAGCAGCCCCGGATGGGGCGATCAGCCCCAGCATTTT. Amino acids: CASSPGWGDQPQHF. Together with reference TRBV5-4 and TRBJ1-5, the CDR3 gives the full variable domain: ETGVTQSPTHLIKTRGQQVTLRCSSQSGHNTVSWYQQALGQGPQFIFQYYREEENGRGNFPPRFSGLQFPNYSSELNVNALELDDSALYLCASSPGWGDQPQHFGDGTRLSIL.

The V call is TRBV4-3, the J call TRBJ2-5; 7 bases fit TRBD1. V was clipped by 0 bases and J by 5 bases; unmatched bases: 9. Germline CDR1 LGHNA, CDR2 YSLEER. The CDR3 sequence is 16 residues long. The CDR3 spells CASSQESQGLRETQYF. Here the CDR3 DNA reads TGCGCCAGCAGCCAAGAATCACAGGGGCTCAGGGAGACCCAGTACTTC.

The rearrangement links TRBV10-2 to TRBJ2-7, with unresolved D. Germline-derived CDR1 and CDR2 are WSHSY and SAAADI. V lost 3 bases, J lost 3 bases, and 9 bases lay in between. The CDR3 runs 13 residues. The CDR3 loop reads CASSDQPVYEQYF. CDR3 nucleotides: TGCGCCAGCAGTGATCAACCGGTCTACGAGCAGTACTTC.

The CDR3 loop is CASSPVGDRVGQETQYF. The CDR3 nucleotides are TGCGCCAGCAGCCCGGTCGGGGACAGGGTTGGCCAAGAGACCCAGTACTTC. The chain combines TRBV5-1 with TRBJ2-5, with TRBD1 matching over 9 bases. With V trimmed by 4 bases and J by 1 base, 11 bases remained unmatched. The CDR3 consists of 17 residues. Germline V gene lookup returns CDR1 SGHRS and CDR2 YFSETQ.

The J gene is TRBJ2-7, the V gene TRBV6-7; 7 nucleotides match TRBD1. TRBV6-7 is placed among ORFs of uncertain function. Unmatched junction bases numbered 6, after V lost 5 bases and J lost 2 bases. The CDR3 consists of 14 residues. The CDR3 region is CASSTDRSPYEQYF. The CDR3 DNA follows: TGTGCCAGCAGTACGGACAGGAGCCCCTACGAGCAGTACTTC.

The CDR3: CASLLVGTSTYEQYF. CDR3 DNA: TGTGCCAGCCTTCTCGTGGGGACTAGTACCTACGAGCAGTACTTC. The chain links TRBV21-1 to TRBJ2-7; TRBD2, as called in the table, went unchecked against the DNA. TRBV21-1 counts as a pseudogene. This CDR3 region has 15 residues.

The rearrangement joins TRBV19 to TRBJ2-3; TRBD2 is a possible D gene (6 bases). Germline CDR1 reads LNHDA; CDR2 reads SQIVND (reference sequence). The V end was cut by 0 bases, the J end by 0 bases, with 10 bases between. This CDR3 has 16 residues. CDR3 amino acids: CASSIEAGLSTDTQYF. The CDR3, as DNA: TGTGCCAGTAGTATAGAAGCGGGCCTTAGCACAGATACGCAGTATTTT.

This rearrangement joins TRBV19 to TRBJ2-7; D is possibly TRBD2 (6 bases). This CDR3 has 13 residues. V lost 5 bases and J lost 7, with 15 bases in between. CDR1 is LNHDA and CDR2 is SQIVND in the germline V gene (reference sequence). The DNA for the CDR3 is TGTGCCAGTAGTCCAATCCTACGGGAGGAGCAGTACTTC. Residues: CASSPILREEQYF.

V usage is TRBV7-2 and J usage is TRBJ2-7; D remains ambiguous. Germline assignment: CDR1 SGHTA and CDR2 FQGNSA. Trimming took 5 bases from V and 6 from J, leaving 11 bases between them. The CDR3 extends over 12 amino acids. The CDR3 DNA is TGTGCCAGCAGCATTAAGGCCGGCGAGCAGTACTTC. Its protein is CASSIKAGEQYF.